The text below deals with one T cell receptor (beta chain). Its specificity is not known. PCR used 60 Vbeta primers and 13 Jbeta primers. Libraries were prepared by immunoSEQ multiplex PCR; TCRdb keeps only in-frame clonotypes and omits some of them. The sample includes a few hundred thousand clones, roughly two thirds of them seen just once. This sample is part of a study of cytomegalovirus exposure and HLA in healthy donors. Study conclusions and caveats: Generally TCR sequences proved uncommon, though certain public TCRs appeared in numerous donors. Among donors in an Asian-associated ancestry cluster, a later analysis reportedly found fewer N-insertions than the roughly 650-donor mean. Overall, approximately 150 TCR beta chains were annotated as cytomegalovirus-associated.

V shed 5 bases and J 7 bases; nucleotides not matched to a gene: 5. Germline V gene data show CDR1 as LNHDA and CDR2 as SQIVND (reference sequence). There are 15 residues in the CDR3. The source is a female donor in good health and CMV-seronegative. The chain employs TRBV19 and TRBJ2-1; 13 positions match TRBD2. The sequenced material came from PBMCs. CDR3 nucleotides: TGTGCCAGTAGTCAAGGACTAGCGGGAGTAAATGAGCAGTTCTTC. Amino acid sequence: CASSQGLAGVNEQFF.